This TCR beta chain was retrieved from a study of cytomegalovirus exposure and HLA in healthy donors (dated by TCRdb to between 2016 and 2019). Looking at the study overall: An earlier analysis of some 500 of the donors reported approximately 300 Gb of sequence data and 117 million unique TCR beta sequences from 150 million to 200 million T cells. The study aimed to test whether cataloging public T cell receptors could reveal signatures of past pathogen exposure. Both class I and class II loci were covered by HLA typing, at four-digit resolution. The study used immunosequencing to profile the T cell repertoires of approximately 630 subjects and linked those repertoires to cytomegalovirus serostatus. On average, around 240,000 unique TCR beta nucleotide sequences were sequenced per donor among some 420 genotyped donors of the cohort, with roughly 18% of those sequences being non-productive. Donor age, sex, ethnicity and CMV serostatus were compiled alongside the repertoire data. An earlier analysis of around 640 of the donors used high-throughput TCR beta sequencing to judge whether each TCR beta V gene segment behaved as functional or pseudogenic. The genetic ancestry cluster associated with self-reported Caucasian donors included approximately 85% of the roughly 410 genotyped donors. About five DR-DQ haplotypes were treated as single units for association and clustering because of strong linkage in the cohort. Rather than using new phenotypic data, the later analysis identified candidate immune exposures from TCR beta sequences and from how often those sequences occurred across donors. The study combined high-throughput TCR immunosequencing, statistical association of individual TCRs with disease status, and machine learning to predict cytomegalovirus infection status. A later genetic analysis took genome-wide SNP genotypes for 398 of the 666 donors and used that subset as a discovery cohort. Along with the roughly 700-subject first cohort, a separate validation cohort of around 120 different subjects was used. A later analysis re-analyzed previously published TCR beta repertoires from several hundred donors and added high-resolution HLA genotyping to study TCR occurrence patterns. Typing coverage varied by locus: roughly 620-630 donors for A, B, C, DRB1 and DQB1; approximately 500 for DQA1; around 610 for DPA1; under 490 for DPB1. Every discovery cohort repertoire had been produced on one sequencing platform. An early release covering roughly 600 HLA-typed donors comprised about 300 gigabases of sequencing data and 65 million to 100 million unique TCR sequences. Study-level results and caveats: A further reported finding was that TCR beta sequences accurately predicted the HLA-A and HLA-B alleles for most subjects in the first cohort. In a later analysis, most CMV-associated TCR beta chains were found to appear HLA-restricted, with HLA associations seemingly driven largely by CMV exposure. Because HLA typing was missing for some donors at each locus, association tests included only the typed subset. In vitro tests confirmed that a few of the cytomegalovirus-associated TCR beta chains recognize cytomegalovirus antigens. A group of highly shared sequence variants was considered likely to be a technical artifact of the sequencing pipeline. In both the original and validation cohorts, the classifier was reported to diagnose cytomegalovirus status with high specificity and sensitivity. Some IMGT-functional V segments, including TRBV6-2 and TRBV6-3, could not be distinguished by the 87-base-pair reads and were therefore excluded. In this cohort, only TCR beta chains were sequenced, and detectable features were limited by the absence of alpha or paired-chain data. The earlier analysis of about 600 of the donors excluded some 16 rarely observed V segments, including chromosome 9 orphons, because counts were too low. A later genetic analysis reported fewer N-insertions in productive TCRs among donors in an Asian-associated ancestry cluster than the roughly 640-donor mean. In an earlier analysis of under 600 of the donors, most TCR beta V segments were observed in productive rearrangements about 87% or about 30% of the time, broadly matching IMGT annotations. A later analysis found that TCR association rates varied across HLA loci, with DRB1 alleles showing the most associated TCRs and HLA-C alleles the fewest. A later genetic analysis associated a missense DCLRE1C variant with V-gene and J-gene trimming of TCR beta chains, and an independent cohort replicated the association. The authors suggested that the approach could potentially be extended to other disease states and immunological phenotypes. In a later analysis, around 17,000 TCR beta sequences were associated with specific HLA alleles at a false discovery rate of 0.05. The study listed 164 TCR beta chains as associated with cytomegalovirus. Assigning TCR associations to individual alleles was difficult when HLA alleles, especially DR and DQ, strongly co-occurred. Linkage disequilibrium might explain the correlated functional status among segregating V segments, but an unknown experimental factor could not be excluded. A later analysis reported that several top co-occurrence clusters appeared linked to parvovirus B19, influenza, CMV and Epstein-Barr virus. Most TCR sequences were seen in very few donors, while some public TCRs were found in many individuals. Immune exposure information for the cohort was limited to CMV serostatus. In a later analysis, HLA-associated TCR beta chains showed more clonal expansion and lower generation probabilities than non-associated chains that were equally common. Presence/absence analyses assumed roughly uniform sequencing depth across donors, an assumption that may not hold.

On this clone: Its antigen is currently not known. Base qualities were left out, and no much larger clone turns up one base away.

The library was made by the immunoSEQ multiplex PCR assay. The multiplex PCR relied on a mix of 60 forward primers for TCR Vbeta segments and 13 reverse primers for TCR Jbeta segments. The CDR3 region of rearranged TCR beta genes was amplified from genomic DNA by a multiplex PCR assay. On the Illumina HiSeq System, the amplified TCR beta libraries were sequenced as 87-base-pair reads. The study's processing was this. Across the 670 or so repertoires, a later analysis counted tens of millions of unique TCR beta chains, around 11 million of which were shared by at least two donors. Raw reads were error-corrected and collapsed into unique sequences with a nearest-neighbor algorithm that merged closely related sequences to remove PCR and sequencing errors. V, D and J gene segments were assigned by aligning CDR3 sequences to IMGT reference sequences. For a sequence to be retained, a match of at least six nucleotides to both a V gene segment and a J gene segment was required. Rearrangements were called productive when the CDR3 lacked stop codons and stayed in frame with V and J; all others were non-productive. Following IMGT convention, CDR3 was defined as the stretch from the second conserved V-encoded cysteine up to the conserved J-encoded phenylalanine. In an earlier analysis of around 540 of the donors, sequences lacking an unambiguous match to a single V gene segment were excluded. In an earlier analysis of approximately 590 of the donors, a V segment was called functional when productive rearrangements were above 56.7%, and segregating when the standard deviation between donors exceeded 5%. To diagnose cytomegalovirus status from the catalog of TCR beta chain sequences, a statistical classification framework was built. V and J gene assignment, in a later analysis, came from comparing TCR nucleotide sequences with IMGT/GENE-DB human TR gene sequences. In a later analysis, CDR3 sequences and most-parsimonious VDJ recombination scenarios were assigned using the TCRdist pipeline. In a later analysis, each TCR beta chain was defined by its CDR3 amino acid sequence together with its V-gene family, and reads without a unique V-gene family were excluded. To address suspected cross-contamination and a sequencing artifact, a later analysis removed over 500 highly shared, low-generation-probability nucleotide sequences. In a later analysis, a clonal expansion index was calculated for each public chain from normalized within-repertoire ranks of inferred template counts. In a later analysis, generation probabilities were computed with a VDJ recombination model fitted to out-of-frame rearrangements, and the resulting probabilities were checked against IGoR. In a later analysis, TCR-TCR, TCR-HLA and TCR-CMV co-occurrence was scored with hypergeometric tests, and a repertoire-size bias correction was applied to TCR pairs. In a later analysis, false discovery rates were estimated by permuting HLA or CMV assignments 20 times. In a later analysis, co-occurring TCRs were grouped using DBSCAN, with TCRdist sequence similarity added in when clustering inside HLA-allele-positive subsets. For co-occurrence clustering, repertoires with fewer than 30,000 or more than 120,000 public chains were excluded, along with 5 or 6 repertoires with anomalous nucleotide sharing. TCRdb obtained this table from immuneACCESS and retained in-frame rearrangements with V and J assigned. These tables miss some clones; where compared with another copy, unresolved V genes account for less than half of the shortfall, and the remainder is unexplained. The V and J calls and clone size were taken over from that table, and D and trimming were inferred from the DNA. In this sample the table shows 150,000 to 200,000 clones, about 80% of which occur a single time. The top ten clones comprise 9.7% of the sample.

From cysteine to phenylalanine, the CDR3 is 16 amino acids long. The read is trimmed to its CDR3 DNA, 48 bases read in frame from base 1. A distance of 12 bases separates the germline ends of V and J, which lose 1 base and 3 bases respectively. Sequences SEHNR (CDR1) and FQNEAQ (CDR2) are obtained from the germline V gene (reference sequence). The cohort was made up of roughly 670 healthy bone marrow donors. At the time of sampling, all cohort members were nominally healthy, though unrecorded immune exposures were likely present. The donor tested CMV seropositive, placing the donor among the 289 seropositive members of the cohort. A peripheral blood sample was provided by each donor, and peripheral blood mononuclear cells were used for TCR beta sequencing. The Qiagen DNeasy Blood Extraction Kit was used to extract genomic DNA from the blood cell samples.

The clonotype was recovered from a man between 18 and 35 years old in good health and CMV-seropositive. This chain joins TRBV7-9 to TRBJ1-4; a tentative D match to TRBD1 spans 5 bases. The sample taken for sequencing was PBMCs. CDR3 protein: CASSLGRAGSNEKLFF. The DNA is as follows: TGTGCCAGCAGCTTAGGCCGGGCAGGGTCTAATGAAAAACTGTTTTTT.